This T cell receptor (beta chain) was sequenced in a study of T cells in narcolepsy. The study's findings and limits: Blood of same and different patients, but not healthy controls, reportedly held recurring autoreactive clonotypes.

CDR3 length equals 15 residues. V gave up 6 bases and J gave up 0 bases, with 11 bases separating them. Germline values: CDR1 MNHNS, CDR2 SASEGT. TCRdb keeps only in-frame clones here, not all; method: immunoSEQ multiplex PCR. The repertoire holds fewer than 35,000 clones, with roughly 77% as singletons. Of note for this clone: Antigen: not known.

This TCR was recovered from a human donor with narcolepsy. The chain combines TRBV6-1 with TRBJ1-4, with D uncertain. The sample comprised CD45RA- memory CD4+ T cells from PBMCs. The CDR3 DNA follows: TGTGCCAGCAGAATGACGGTGGCAACTAATGAAAAACTGTTTTTT. Encoded protein: CASRMTVATNEKLFF.